What follows is one T cell receptor beta chain and its context. The data stem from a study of blood T cell repertoires in COVID-19. There are 12 residues in the CDR3. Germline trimming cut 3 bases from V and 6 bases from J; bases unmatched to any gene: 4. The V gene's germline CDR1 is SQVTM and CDR2 ANQGSEA. Assay: immunoSEQ multiplex PCR; the TCRdb copy retains only in-frame clones and omits some. Here the sample spans roughly 500,000 clones, approximately 91% being singletons. The TCR originated in a woman aged 60 to 75 who had recovered from COVID-19. This rearrangement joins TRBV29-1 to TRBJ1-1; 7 bases are a match to TRBD1. The sample was PBMCs or T cells enriched from blood (not recorded which). CDR3 region: CSVDRTGSEAFF. In nucleotides, the CDR3 is TGCAGCGTTGACAGGACAGGTTCTGAAGCTTTCTTT. Based on the CDR3 plus reference TRBV29-1 and TRBJ1-1, the full variable domain is SAVISQKPSRDICQRGTSLTIQCQVDSQVTMMFWYRQQPGQSLTLIATANQGSEATYESGFVIDKFPISRPNLTFSTLTVSNMSPEDSSIYLCSVDRTGSEAFFGQGTRLTVV.